This TCR beta chain originates from a study of blood T cell repertoires in COVID-19. Per germline, CDR1 KGHSH and CDR2 LQKENI. This CDR3 region has 15 residues. V lost 6 bases to trimming and J lost 3 bases; unmatched junction nucleotides: 7. Clones were read by immunoSEQ multiplex PCR, and TCRdb kept only the in-frame ones, dropping some. The repertoire consists of about 150,000 clones, with 80% occurring once and the leading ten covering under 0.75%. J is TRBJ1-2 and V is TRBV18; TRBD1 aligns across 10 bases. This TCR derives from a man between 60 and 75 years old with acute or convalescent COVID-19. Sample: peripheral blood. DNA of the CDR3: TGTGCCAGCTCCTTGGGGGACAGGGGCGACTATGGCTACACCTTC. Translation: CASSLGDRGDYGYTF. Together with reference TRBV18 and TRBJ1-2, the CDR3 gives the full variable domain: NAGVMQNPRHLVRRRGQEARLRCSPMKGHSHVYWYRQLPEEGLKFMVYLQKENIIDESGMPKERFSAEFPKEGPSILRIQQVVRGDSAAYFCASSLGDRGDYGYTFGSGTRLTVV.